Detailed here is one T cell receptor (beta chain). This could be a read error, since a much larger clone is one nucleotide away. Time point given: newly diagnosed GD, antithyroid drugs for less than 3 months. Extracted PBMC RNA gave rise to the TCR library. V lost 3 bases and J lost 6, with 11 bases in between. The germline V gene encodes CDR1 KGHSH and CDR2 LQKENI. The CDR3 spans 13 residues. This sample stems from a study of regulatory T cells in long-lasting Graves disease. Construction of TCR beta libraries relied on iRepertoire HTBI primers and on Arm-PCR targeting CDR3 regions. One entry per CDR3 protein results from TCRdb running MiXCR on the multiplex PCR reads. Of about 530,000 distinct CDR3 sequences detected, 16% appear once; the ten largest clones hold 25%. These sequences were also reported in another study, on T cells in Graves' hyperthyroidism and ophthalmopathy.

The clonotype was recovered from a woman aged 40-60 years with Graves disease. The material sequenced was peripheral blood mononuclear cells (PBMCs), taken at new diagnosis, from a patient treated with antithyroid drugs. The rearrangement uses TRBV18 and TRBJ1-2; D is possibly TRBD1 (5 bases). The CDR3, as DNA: TGTGCCAGCTCACCGACAGAGGAGAATGGCTACACCTTC. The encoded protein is CASSPTEENGYTF.